This T cell receptor beta chain was captured by sequencing in a study of blood T cell repertoires in COVID-19. The assay was immunoSEQ multiplex PCR, and TCRdb's table has in-frame clones only and misses some. The data contain fewer than 200,000 clones, 88% of them singletons. The germline V and J ends were trimmed by 4 bases and 0 bases, with 10 bases remaining between them. Germline loops: CDR1 SNHLY, CDR2 FYNNEI. This CDR3 is 16 amino acids long. Specimen: peripheral blood. The chain joins TRBV2 to TRBJ1-6; D not resolved. The sequence derives from a man aged 45-60 years who had recovered from COVID-19. CDR3 protein: CASSARSSSYNSPLHF. DNA for the CDR3: TGTGCCAGCAGTGCTAGGAGCAGCTCCTATAATTCACCCCTCCACTTT.